One and the same sample provided the 7 T cell receptor beta chains below, sequenced in a study of blood T cell repertoires in COVID-19. Measured with immunoSEQ multiplex PCR; TCRdb has only the in-frame clones, and not every one. The table includes about 47,000 clones, 82% detected once. Material: peripheral blood. These receptors came from a woman aged 60-75 years with acute or convalescent COVID-19.

The V call is TRBV9, the J call TRBJ1-2; no reliable D call. V lost 3 bases, J lost 4 bases, and 7 bases lay in between. The CDR3 loop spans 12 amino acids. Germline assignment: CDR1 SGDLS and CDR2 YYNGEE. The CDR3 is CASSGEGYGYTF. As DNA, the CDR3 is TGTGCCAGCAGCGGGGAGGGCTATGGCTACACCTTC.

The rearrangement links TRBV27 to TRBJ1-4; perhaps TRBD1 as D (5 bases). V was pared by 7 bases and J by 5 bases, with 20 bases between. Germline CDR1 reads MNHEY; CDR2 reads SMNVEV (reference sequence). CDR3 length equals 16 residues. The CDR3 sequence: CASKSLSGLKNEKLFF. The CDR3 region has the DNA TGTGCCAGCAAGTCCTTATCGGGACTGAAGAATGAAAAACTGTTTTTT.

This chain links TRBV9 with TRBJ1-4; D not certain. The germline V and J ends were trimmed by 3 bases and 0 bases, with 9 bases remaining between them. Germline-derived CDR1 and CDR2 are SGDLS and YYNGEE. The CDR3 has 15 amino acids. In DNA form, the CDR3 reads TGTGCCAGCAGCGAGAGCGTTGCAACTAATGAAAAACTGTTTTTT. It specifies CASSESVATNEKLFF. The full variable domain, completed using reference TRBV9 and TRBJ1-4, is DSGVTQTPKHLITATGQRVTLRCSPRSGDLSVYWYQQSLDQGLQFLIQYYNGEERAKGNILERFSAQQFPDLHSELNLSSLELGDSALYFCASSESVATNEKLFFGSGTQLSVL.

V usage is TRBV9 and J usage is TRBJ1-2; TRBD1 matches at 8 bases. The CDR3 consists of 17 residues. The ends lost 4 bases at V and 0 bases at J; junction bases unmatched: 11. Germline CDR1 and CDR2: SGDLS and YYNGEE. The CDR3 loop is CASSTPGTGSANYGYTF. The CDR3 region has the DNA TGTGCCAGCAGCACCCCCGGGACAGGAAGCGCTAACTATGGCTACACCTTC.

This rearrangement joins TRBV4-1 to TRBJ1-1, with unresolved D. The length of the CDR3 is 17 residues. CDR1 is MGHRA, CDR2 YSYEKL, per germline. Trimming stripped 2 bases from V and 0 bases from J, with 16 bases between. Here the CDR3 reads CASSQLRSGAMNTEAFF. Here the CDR3 DNA reads TGCGCCAGCAGCCAACTCCGTTCTGGAGCTATGAACACTGAAGCTTTCTTT.

The chain joins TRBV10-2 to TRBJ1-2, with TRBD1 identical over 7 bases. After removal of 6 bases from V and 2 bases from J, the junction contained 3 bases not matched to a gene. The CDR3 is 13 amino acids. CDR1 is WSHSY, CDR2 SAAADI, per germline. CDR3 sequence (DNA): TGCGCCAGCAGCCCGGGACAGAACTATGGCTACACCTTC. Protein: CASSPGQNYGYTF.

V usage is TRBV24-1 and J usage is TRBJ2-3, with D tentatively TRBD1 (6 bases). The length of the CDR3 is 15 residues. Germline CDR1 KGHDR, CDR2 SFDVKD. Trimming pared 7 bases from V and 0 bases from J, leaving 13 bases between. In DNA, the CDR3 is TGTGCCACCAGCTCCCACGGACAGAGCACAGATACGCAGTATTTT. Its protein product is CATSSHGQSTDTQYF.